A single sample gave rise to the 14 T cell receptor beta chains below, sequenced in a study of OX40 agonist ivuxolimab in advanced cancers. TCRdb keeps only in-frame clones here, not all; method: immunoSEQ multiplex PCR. The data contain around 71,000 clones, roughly 78% of them singletons. Material: CD4+ or CD8+ T cells sorted from blood, obtained in a trial of the OX40 agonist ivuxolimab. The receptor set was obtained from an adult with an advanced solid tumor such as melanoma, head and neck, liver or kidney cancer.

This chain joins TRBV5-1 and TRBJ1-1; D might be TRBD1 (5 bases). The V end was cut by 5 bases, the J end by 0 bases, with 11 bases between. The CDR3 loop spans 14 amino acids. CDR1 is SGHRS, CDR2 YFSETQ, per germline. For the CDR3, the DNA is TGCGCCAGCAGTATAGACAGATTGAACACTGAAGCTTTCTTT. Translated, it gives CASSIDRLNTEAFF.

The V call is TRBV11-3, the J call TRBJ2-5; 7 bases line up with TRBD1. The length of the CDR3 is 15 residues. V was clipped by 4 bases and J by 2 bases; unmatched bases: 7. The germline V gene encodes CDR1 SGHNT and CDR2 YENEEA. The CDR3 loop reads CASSSRTGLQETQYF. The DNA of the CDR3 is TGTGCCAGCAGCTCACGGACAGGACTGCAAGAGACCCAGTACTTC.

The chain carries TRBV6-1 and TRBJ2-1; D is possibly TRBD1 or TRBD2 (5 bases each). The V end lost 7 bases, the J end lost 0 bases, and 10 bases lay between the germline ends. The length of the CDR3 is 14 residues. The germline gives CDR1 MNHNS, CDR2 SASEGT. The CDR3 DNA reads TGTGCCAGCATCCCCGGGGCCTCCTACAATGAGCAGTTCTTC. Encoded protein: CASIPGASYNEQFF.

This chain links TRBV19 with TRBJ1-3; no definite D call. V gave up 1 base and J gave up 0 bases, with 10 bases separating them. The CDR3 is 16 residues long. Germline V gene data show CDR1 as LNHDA and CDR2 as SQIVND (reference sequence). The chain's CDR3 is CASSIGADTSGNTIYF. CDR3 DNA: TGTGCCAGTAGTATAGGAGCAGACACCTCTGGAAACACCATATATTTT.

Only a few counts were recorded for this clone. The V and J genes are TRBV2 and TRBJ1-1; D may be TRBD1 (5 bases). The CDR3 length is 11 residues. The V end lost 7 bases, the J end lost 8 bases, and 11 bases lay between the germline ends. Germline CDR1 reads SNHLY; CDR2 reads FYNNEI. The chain's CDR3 is CASTREREAFF. The CDR3 DNA reads as TGTGCCAGCACCAGGGAGAGAGAAGCTTTCTTT.

The rearrangement joins TRBV7-2 to TRBJ2-3; 16 bases align to TRBD2. The CDR3 is made up of 21 amino acids. Germline-derived CDR1 and CDR2 are SGHTA and FQGNSA. V gave up 0 bases and J gave up 2 bases; unmatched junction bases: 11. The CDR3 spells CASSLAPGLAGGLHPTDTQYF. The DNA for the CDR3 is TGTGCCAGCAGCTTAGCCCCGGGACTAGCGGGGGGGCTCCACCCCACAGATACGCAGTATTTT.

The gene calls are TRBV7-2 and TRBJ1-5; 8 bases fit TRBD1. This CDR3 comprises 19 residues. V lost 1 base and J lost 0; bases outside the gene matches: 11. Germline V gene lookup returns CDR1 SGHTA and CDR2 FQGNSA. The CDR3 DNA sequence: TGTGCCAGCAGCTTAGGGTCCGGGGCAGGGGGCTTTAGCAATCAGCCCCAGCATTTT. Protein sequence: CASSLGSGAGGFSNQPQHF.

The J gene is TRBJ1-5, the V gene TRBV6-5; D not certain. The CDR3 consists of 15 residues. V shed 5 bases and J shed 4 bases, with 15 bases lying between them. Germline CDR1 reads MNHEY; CDR2 reads SVGAGI. The CDR3 nucleotides read TGTGCCAGCAGTCGGGCCGGAACGGGGAATCAGCCCCAGCATTTT. Translated: CASSRAGTGNQPQHF.

The rearrangement links TRBV11-2 to TRBJ2-1; TRBD1 aligns across 7 bases. Trimming removed 5 bases from V and 15 bases from J; junction bases left unmatched: 7. Germline loops: CDR1 SGHAT, CDR2 FQNNGV. The CDR3 spans 11 residues. The CDR3 reads CASSPGQARFF. CDR3 in DNA: TGTGCCAGCAGCCCAGGACAGGCCCGGTTCTTC.

This clone is a singleton in its sample. CDR3 nucleotides: TGTGCCAGCAGCTTAGTAACGGGCCATACCGGGGAGCTGTTTTTT. It specifies CASSLVTGHTGELFF. The chain uses TRBV7-2 and TRBJ2-2; D not resolved. Germline V gene sequence: CDR1 SGHTA, CDR2 FQGNSA. This CDR3 has 15 amino acids. The V end was cut by 1 base, the J end by 5 bases, with 11 bases between.

This clone appeared once. CDR3 region: CASSPGHSNEKLFF. Written as DNA, the CDR3 is TGTGCCAGCAGTCCGGGACATTCTAATGAAAAACTGTTTTTT. The chain recombines TRBV6-5 with TRBJ1-4, with D possibly being TRBD1 (6 bases). V lost 5 bases and J lost 3, with 10 bases in between. Germline lookup yields CDR1 MNHEY and CDR2 SVGAGI. This CDR3 is built from 14 residues.

The chain is built from TRBV25-1 and TRBJ2-7, with D maybe TRBD2 (6 bases). Germline V lookup: CDR1 MGHDK, CDR2 SYGVNS. Trimming stripped 6 bases from V and 2 bases from J, with 8 bases between. The CDR3 runs to 12 residues. The DNA for the CDR3 is TGTGCCAGCAGGGGAGGTACCTACGAGCAGTACTTC. Its translation is CASRGGTYEQYF.

The chain combines TRBV7-8 with TRBJ2-7, with D possibly being TRBD1 (5 bases). V gave up 4 bases and J gave up 6 bases, with 7 bases separating them. CDR1 SGHVS and CDR2 FQNEAQ come from the germline V gene. The CDR3 spans 11 residues. As DNA, the CDR3 is TGTGCCAGCAGCTCCAGGGCCGAGCAGTACTTC. It codes for CASSSRAEQYF.

This rearrangement joins TRBV5-1 to TRBJ2-7; TRBD2 matches at 11 bases. V lost 1 base to trimming and J lost 4 bases; unmatched junction nucleotides: 4. The germline gives CDR1 SGHRS, CDR2 YFSETQ. CDR3 length: 15 residues. CDR3 region: CASSLILAGGYEQYF. CDR3 coding DNA: TGCGCCAGCAGCTTGATCCTAGCGGGAGGTTACGAGCAGTACTTC.